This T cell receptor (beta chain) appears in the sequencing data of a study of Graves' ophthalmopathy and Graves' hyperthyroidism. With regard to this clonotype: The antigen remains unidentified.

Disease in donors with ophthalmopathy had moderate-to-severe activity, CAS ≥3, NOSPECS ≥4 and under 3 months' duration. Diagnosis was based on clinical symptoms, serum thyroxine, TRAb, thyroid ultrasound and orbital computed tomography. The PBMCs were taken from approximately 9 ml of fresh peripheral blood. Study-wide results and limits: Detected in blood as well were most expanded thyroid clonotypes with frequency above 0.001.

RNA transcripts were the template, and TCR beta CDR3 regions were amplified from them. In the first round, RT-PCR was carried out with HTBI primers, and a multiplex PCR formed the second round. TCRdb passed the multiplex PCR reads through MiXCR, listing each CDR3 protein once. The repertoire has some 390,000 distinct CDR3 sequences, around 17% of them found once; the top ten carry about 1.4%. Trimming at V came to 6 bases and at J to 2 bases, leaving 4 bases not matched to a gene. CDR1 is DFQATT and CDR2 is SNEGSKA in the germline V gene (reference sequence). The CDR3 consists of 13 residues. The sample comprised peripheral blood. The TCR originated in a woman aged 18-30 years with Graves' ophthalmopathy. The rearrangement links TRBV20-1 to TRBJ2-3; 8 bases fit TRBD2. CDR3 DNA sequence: TGCAGTGCCGGGCGGGAGGACACAGATACGCAGTATTTT. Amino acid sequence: CSAGREDTDTQYF.